The 29 T cell receptor beta chains given below trace back to one sample, sequenced in a study of blood T cell repertoires in COVID-19. Measured with immunoSEQ multiplex PCR; TCRdb has only the in-frame clones, and not every one. The sample carries 250,000 or so clones, approximately 86% recorded once. Material for sequencing was peripheral blood. The receptors shown here come from a woman aged 60-75 years with COVID-19, enrolled during active disease.

Concerning this clone: The same CDR3 is also encoded by other DNA sequences in this sample. This chain connects TRBV18 to TRBJ2-2, with 7 positions matching TRBD1. V lost 3 bases and J lost 4; bases outside the gene matches: 5. The germline V gene encodes CDR1 KGHSH and CDR2 LQKENI. This CDR3 spans 15 amino acids. This chain's CDR3 is CASSPRQGSTGELFF. The CDR3 DNA is TGTGCCAGCTCACCGCGACAGGGCTCCACCGGGGAGCTGTTTTTT.

This rearrangement joins TRBV24-1 to TRBJ2-2; 12 bases are a match to TRBD1. This CDR3 is 19 amino acids long. The germline CDR1 and CDR2 sequences are KGHDR and SFDVKD. V shed 3 bases, J shed 6 bases, and the junction held 13 bases outside the gene matches. The DNA of the CDR3 is TGTGCCACCAGTGATACCGGGACAGGGGGCGGACGGCGCCCCGGGGAGCTGTTTTTT. Protein sequence: CATSDTGTGGGRRPGELFF.

V usage is TRBV19 and J usage is TRBJ1-5; TRBD1 is a possible D gene (5 bases). The germline gives CDR1 LNHDA, CDR2 SQIVND (reference sequence). The CDR3 totals 15 residues. V was cut by 5 bases and J by 3 bases, with 14 bases left in between. This CDR3 is CASSPVPDINQPQHF. The CDR3 DNA reads as TGTGCCAGTAGTCCCGTCCCGGACATCAATCAGCCCCAGCATTTT.

The rearrangement uses TRBV28 and TRBJ2-1; 7 bases are shared with TRBD2. Germline assignment: CDR1 MDHEN and CDR2 SYDVKM. The J segment lost 4 bases and the V segment lost 5 bases, leaving 11 bases of the junction unmatched. The CDR3 loop spans 16 amino acids. The CDR3 DNA reads as TGTGCCAGCAGTGGGGCCAGGGCTAGCGGATACAATGAGCAGTTCTTC. Residues: CASSGARASGYNEQFF.

The table lists this clone with a count of one. The chain recombines TRBV18 with TRBJ2-6, with TRBD1 matching 8 bases. Germline V CDR1 and CDR2: KGHSH, LQKENI. The CDR3 sequence is 17 residues long. J was trimmed by 0 bases and V by 4 bases; bases with no gene match: 5. CDR3 loop: CASSRTGRHSGANVLTF. The CDR3, as DNA: TGTGCCAGCTCACGGACAGGGCGACACTCTGGGGCCAACGTCCTGACTTTC.

The chain carries TRBV30 and TRBJ1-4; maybe TRBD1 (6 bases). V dropped 1 base and J dropped 10 bases, with 19 bases sitting between them. Germline assignment: CDR1 GTSNPN and CDR2 SVGIG (reference sequence). The CDR3 length is 15 residues. Here the CDR3 DNA reads TGTGCCTGGAGTGCGATATCAGGGGCGTCAGGAAAACTGTTTTTT. Its protein product is CAWSAISGASGKLFF.

The rearrangement joins TRBV19 to TRBJ2-3; 11 nucleotides match TRBD2. Looked up from germline, CDR1 is LNHDA and CDR2 is SQIVND (reference sequence). The CDR3 has 17 residues. J was trimmed by 3 bases and V by 3 bases; bases with no gene match: 8. The DNA for the CDR3 is TGTGCCAGTAGTATCTACACTAGCGGGAGTGTGACAGATACGCAGTATTTT. Translating gives CASSIYTSGSVTDTQYF.

This chain links TRBV28 with TRBJ1-1; no definite D call. V lost 6 bases and J lost 4, with 6 bases in between. Germline CDR1 reads MDHEN; CDR2 reads SYDVKM. The CDR3 length is 11 residues. CDR3 in amino acids: CASSSVTEAFF. The DNA for the CDR3 is TGTGCCAGCAGCTCGGTCACTGAAGCTTTCTTT.

CDR3 protein: CASSFYRGSTDTQYF. As DNA, the CDR3 is TGTGCCAGCAGCTTTTACAGGGGTTCCACAGATACGCAGTATTTT. The genes are TRBV7-3 and TRBJ2-3; the match to TRBD1 covers 7 bases. Germline CDR1 reads SGHTA; CDR2 reads FQGTGA. This CDR3 has 15 residues. J lost 2 bases, V lost 3 bases, and 5 bases had no gene match.

The gene calls are TRBV3-1 (or the pseudogene TRBV3-2) and TRBJ2-3; D is ambiguous. Germline CDR1 is LGHDT and CDR2 is YNNKEL (reference sequence). Trimming pared 1 base from V and 5 bases from J, leaving 16 bases between. This CDR3 is built from 16 residues. The CDR3 sequence is CASSQGVVARVDTQYF. DNA for the CDR3: TGTGCCAGCAGCCAAGGAGTTGTGGCACGGGTAGATACGCAGTATTTT.

The chain recombines TRBV30 with TRBJ1-1, with a weak D call TRBD1 (6 bases). The CDR3 contains 13 residues. Germline V gene lookup returns CDR1 GTSNPN and CDR2 SVGIG (reference sequence). The germline V and J ends were trimmed by 0 bases and 8 bases, with 13 bases remaining between them. CDR3 nucleotide sequence: TGTGCCTGGAGTGTCCCGGGACATGGCGAAGCTTTCTTT. Translated: CAWSVPGHGEAFF.

The rearrangement links TRBV6-5 to TRBJ2-7; D is unclear. The CDR3 is made up of 14 amino acids. The germline V gene encodes CDR1 MNHEY and CDR2 SVGAGI. Trimming took 6 bases from V and 2 from J, leaving 14 bases between them. The DNA of the CDR3 is TGTGCCAGCAGAGCTTTGACAAATGCCTACGAGCAGTACTTC. It encodes CASRALTNAYEQYF.

The J gene is TRBJ2-7, the V gene TRBV7-2; D not resolved. V lost 2 bases to trimming and J lost 0 bases, with 2 bases between them. The length of the CDR3 is 12 residues. The V gene's germline CDR1 is SGHTA and CDR2 FQGNSA. CDR3 nucleotide sequence: TGTGCCAGCAGCTTACACTCCTACGAGCAGTACTTC. The encoded protein is CASSLHSYEQYF.

CDR3 sequence reads: CASSEGPERNQPQHF. The CDR3 nucleotides are TGTGCCAGCAGTGAAGGGCCAGAACGCAATCAGCCCCAGCATTTT. The V gene is TRBV6-1, the J gene TRBJ1-5; D is unresolved. Germline assignment: CDR1 MNHNS and CDR2 SASEGT. The CDR3 consists of 15 residues. The V end was cut by 1 base, the J end by 2 bases, with 9 bases between.

The V gene is TRBV6-2 or TRBV6-3, the J gene TRBJ2-5; perhaps TRBD2 as D (6 bases). Germline CDR1 is MNHEY and CDR2 is SVGEGT. The V gene lost 5 bases and the J gene lost 4 bases, with 14 bases spanning the gap. The length of the CDR3 is 14 residues. In nucleotides, the CDR3 is TGTGCCAGCAGTCACGGGAGACTAACAGAGACCCAGTACTTC. Amino acid sequence: CASSHGRLTETQYF.

The CDR3 DNA is TGTGCCAGCAGGAGGACAGGCGCGAACACCGGGGAGCTGTTTTTT. Amino acid sequence: CASRRTGANTGELFF. This chain links TRBV6-5 with TRBJ2-2, with 7 nucleotides matching TRBD1. This CDR3 is 15 amino acids long. Trimming took 6 bases from V and 0 from J; bases not matched to a gene: 4. Looked up from germline, CDR1 is MNHEY and CDR2 is SVGAGI.

This chain joins TRBV27 and TRBJ1-5, with D hard to call. The CDR3 extends over 16 amino acids. Deletions cut 6 bases from V and 3 bases from J, with 18 bases between. Germline-derived CDR1 and CDR2 are MNHEY and SMNVEV (reference sequence). The CDR3 reads CASREGGVELNQPQHF. The DNA for the CDR3 is TGTGCCAGCAGAGAGGGCGGGGTCGAACTCAATCAGCCCCAGCATTTT.

CDR3 residues: CASEGTGMNTEAFF. The DNA for the CDR3 is TGTGCCAGCGAAGGGACAGGAATGAACACTGAAGCTTTCTTT. The rearrangement uses TRBV6-5 and TRBJ1-1; 8 bases agree with TRBD1. The V segment lost 8 bases and the J segment 0 bases; nucleotides outside the gene matches: 5. The germline V gene encodes CDR1 MNHEY and CDR2 SVGAGI. The CDR3 sequence is 14 residues long.

The chain uses TRBV6-2 or TRBV6-3 and TRBJ2-3; 8 bases agree with TRBD1. This CDR3 contains 16 residues. Germline V CDR1 and CDR2: MNHEY, SVGEGT. Trimming cost V 5 bases and J 2 bases; bases outside gene matches: 9. This CDR3 is CASSDATGEDTDTQYF. CDR3 sequence (DNA): TGTGCCAGCAGTGACGCGACAGGGGAAGACACAGATACGCAGTATTTT.

The rearrangement links TRBV7-9 to TRBJ1-2; D is possibly TRBD1 (5 bases). CDR3 size: 16 residues. CDR1 and CDR2 (germline): SEHNR, FQNEAQ (reference sequence). Trimming removed 1 base at V and 5 bases at J, with 17 bases between. The CDR3 nucleotides read TGTGCCAGCAGCTTAGGCGGGACCTCTGTCTCATATGGCTACACCTTC. Amino acid sequence: CASSLGGTSVSYGYTF. Full variable domain (rest looked up from reference TRBV7-9 and TRBJ1-2): DTGVSQNPRHKITKRGQNVTFRCDPISEHNRLYWYRQTLGQGPEFLTYFQNEAQLEKSRLLSDRFSAERPKGSFSTLEIQRTEQGDSAMYLCASSLGGTSVSYGYTFGSGTRLTVV.

The V gene is TRBV28, the J gene TRBJ1-5; TRBD1 agrees at 9 bases. Losses at the gene ends were 6 bases for V and 5 bases for J; bases not matched to a gene: 5. CDR1 is MDHEN, CDR2 SYDVKM, per germline. CDR3 length: 14 amino acids. CDR3 sequence (DNA): TGTGCCAGCAGATCGGACAGGGGCCATCAGCCCCAGCATTTT. Translated, it gives CASRSDRGHQPQHF.

In this sample, this clone turned up a few times. The rearrangement links TRBV19 to TRBJ1-5, with D maybe TRBD1 (5 bases). V lost 5 bases and J lost 6, with 11 bases in between. The CDR3 extends over 13 amino acids. Germline CDR1 reads LNHDA; CDR2 reads SQIVND (reference sequence). The CDR3 DNA reads TGTGCCAGTAGTCGCGGGGGATTTCAGCCCCAGCATTTT. Its protein product is CASSRGGFQPQHF. Variable domain in full (rest from reference TRBV19 and TRBJ1-5): DGGITQSPKYLFRKEGQNVTLSCEQNLNHDAMYWYRQDPGQGLRLIYYSQIVNDFQKGDIAEGYSVSREKKESFPLTVTSAQKNPTAFYLCASSRGGFQPQHFGDGTRLSIL.

The V and J genes are TRBV2 and TRBJ1-6, with 7 bases fitting TRBD1. V lost 4 bases and J lost 7; bases outside the gene matches: 7. CDR1 SNHLY and CDR2 FYNNEI come from the germline V gene. This CDR3 is built from 15 residues. The CDR3 nucleotides are TGTGCCAGCAGTGCCGCGACAGGGACAAATTCACCCCTCCACTTT. Residues: CASSAATGTNSPLHF.

The gene calls are TRBV11-3 and TRBJ2-1; D gene unclear. Trimming shortened V by 2 bases and J by 6 bases, and 11 bases separated the two germline ends. There are 14 residues in the CDR3. Germline loops: CDR1 SGHNT, CDR2 YENEEA. In DNA form, the CDR3 reads TGTGCCAGCAGCTTAAGCTACAGCTCCAATGAGCAGTTCTTC. This codes for CASSLSYSSNEQFF.

J is TRBJ1-5 and V is TRBV2; tentatively, D is TRBD1 (5 bases). V lost 6 bases and J lost 8, with 11 bases in between. Looked up from germline, CDR1 is SNHLY and CDR2 is FYNNEI. This CDR3 is built from 12 residues. CDR3 bases: TGTGCCAGCAGAGGCGGGACGGAGCCCCAGCATTTT. It codes for CASRGGTEPQHF.

The J gene is TRBJ2-1, the V gene TRBV6-6; 8 nucleotides line up with TRBD2. This CDR3 contains 14 residues. V shed 4 bases, J shed 6 bases, and the junction held 5 bases outside the gene matches. Germline V gene sequence: CDR1 MNHNY, CDR2 SVGAGI (reference sequence). In DNA, the CDR3 is TGTGCCAGCAGTTCCCGGGGGGGTCGCAATGAGCAGTTCTTC. Residues: CASSSRGGRNEQFF.

This chain uses TRBV7-2 with TRBJ2-7; 7 bases match TRBD2. CDR3 length equals 17 residues. Germline V lookup: CDR1 SGHTA, CDR2 FQGNSA. The ends lost 1 base at V and 3 bases at J; junction bases unmatched: 12. The CDR3 DNA reads as TGTGCCAGCAGCTTAGGTCTCGGGGCTAGCGGACTCTACGAGCAGTACTTC. It encodes CASSLGLGASGLYEQYF.

This clone came up once. The J gene is TRBJ1-2, the V gene TRBV3-1 (or the pseudogene TRBV3-2), with 9 bases fitting TRBD1. V was pared by 6 bases and J by 6 bases, with 5 bases of the junction left unmatched. CDR1 and CDR2 from the germline V gene are LGHDT and YNNKEL (reference sequence). The CDR3 is 13 amino acids. The CDR3 bases are TGTGCCAGCAGACGGGGACAGGGTCATGGCTACACCTTC. This sequence encodes CASRRGQGHGYTF.

J is TRBJ1-6 and V is TRBV28; 7 bases map to TRBD1. Germline loops: CDR1 MDHEN, CDR2 SYDVKM. J was trimmed by 5 bases and V by 3 bases; bases with no gene match: 4. This CDR3 contains 15 residues. CDR3 protein: CASSFQRGHNSPLHF. The CDR3 nucleotides read TGTGCCAGCAGTTTCCAAAGGGGGCATAATTCACCCCTCCACTTT.